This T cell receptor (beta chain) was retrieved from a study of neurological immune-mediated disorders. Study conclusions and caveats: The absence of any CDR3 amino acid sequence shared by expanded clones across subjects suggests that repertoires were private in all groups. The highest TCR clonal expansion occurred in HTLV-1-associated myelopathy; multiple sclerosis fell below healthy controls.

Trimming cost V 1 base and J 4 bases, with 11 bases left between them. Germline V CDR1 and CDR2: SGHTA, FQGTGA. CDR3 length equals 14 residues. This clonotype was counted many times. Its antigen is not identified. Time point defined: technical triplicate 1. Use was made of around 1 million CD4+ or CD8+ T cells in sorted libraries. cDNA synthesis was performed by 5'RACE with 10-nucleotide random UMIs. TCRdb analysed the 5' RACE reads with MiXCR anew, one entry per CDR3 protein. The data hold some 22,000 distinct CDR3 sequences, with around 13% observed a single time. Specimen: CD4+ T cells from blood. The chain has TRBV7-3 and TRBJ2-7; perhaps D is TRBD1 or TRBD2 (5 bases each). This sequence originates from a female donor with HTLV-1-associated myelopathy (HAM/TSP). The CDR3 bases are TGTGCCAGCAGCTTAATGGGACGGGATTACGAGCAGTACTTC. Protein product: CASSLMGRDYEQYF.